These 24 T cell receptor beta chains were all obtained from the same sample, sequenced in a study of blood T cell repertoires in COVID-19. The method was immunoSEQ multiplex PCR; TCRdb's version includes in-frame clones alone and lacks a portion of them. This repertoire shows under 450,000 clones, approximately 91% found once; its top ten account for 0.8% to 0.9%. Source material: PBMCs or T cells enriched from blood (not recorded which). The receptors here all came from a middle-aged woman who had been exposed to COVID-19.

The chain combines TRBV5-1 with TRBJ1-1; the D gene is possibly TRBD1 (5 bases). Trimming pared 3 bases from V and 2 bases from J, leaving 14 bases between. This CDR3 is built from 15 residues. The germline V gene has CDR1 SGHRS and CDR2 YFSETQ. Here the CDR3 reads CASSSDSNLNTEAFF. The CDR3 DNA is TGCGCCAGCAGCTCAGACAGCAACTTAAACACTGAAGCTTTCTTT.

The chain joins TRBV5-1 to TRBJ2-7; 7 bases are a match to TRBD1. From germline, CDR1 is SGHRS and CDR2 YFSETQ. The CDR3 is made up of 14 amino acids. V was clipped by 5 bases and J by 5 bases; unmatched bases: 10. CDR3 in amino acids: CASREYTGVHEQYF. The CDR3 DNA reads TGCGCCAGCAGGGAATACACAGGGGTCCACGAGCAGTACTTC.

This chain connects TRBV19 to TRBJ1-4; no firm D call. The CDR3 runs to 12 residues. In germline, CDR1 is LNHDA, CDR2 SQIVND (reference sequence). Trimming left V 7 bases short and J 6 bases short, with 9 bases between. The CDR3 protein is CASKGVDEKLFF. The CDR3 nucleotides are TGTGCCAGTAAGGGAGTGGATGAAAAACTGTTTTTT.

The CDR3 loop is CASSLAAASNYGYTF. CDR3 in DNA: TGTGCCAGCAGCTTAGCGGCCGCCTCTAACTATGGCTACACCTTC. V gene TRBV7-9 combines with J gene TRBJ1-2; D unclear. This CDR3 comprises 15 residues. CDR1 is SEHNR, CDR2 FQNEAQ, per germline (reference sequence). The V end was cut by 0 bases, the J end by 0 bases, with 8 bases between. The full variable domain, completed using reference TRBV7-9 and TRBJ1-2, is DTGVSQNPRHKITKRGQNVTFRCDPISEHNRLYWYRQTLGQGPEFLTYFQNEAQLEKSRLLSDRFSAERPKGSFSTLEIQRTEQGDSAMYLCASSLAAASNYGYTFGSGTRLTVV.

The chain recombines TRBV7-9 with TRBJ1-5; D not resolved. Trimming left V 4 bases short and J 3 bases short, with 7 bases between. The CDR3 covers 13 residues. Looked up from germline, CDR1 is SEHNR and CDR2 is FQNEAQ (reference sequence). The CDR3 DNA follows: TGTGCCAGCAGCTCAGTAACCAATCAGCCCCAGCATTTT. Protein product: CASSSVTNQPQHF.

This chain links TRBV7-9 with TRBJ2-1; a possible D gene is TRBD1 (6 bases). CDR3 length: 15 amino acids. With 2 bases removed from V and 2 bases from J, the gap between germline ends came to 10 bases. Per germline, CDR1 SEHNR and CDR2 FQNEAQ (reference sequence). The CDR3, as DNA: TGTGCCAGCAGCTTACGGCAGGGGCCCTACAATGAGCAGTTCTTC. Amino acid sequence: CASSLRQGPYNEQFF.

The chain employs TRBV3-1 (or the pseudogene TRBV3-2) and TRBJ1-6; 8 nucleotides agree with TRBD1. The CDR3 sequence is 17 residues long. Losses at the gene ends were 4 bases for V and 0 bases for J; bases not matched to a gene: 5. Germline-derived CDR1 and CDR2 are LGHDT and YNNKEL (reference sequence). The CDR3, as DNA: TGTGCCAGCAGCCCTCGGACAGGGAGCTCCTATAATTCACCCCTCCACTTT. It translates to CASSPRTGSSYNSPLHF.

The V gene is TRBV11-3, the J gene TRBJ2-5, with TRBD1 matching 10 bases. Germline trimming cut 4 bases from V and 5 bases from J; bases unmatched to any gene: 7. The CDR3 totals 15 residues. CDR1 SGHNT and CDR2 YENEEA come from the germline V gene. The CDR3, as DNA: TGTGCCAGCAGCTGGGGGACAGGGGTACGGGAGACCCAGTACTTC. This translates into CASSWGTGVRETQYF. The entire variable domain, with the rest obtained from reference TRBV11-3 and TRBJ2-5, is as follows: EAGVVQSPRYKIIEKKQPVAFWCNPISGHNTLYWYLQNLGQGPELLIRYENEEAVDDSQLPKDRFSAERLKGVDSTLKIQPAELGDSAVYLCASSWGTGVRETQYFGPGTRLLVL.

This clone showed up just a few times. CDR3: CASSQTQNQPQHF. Written as DNA, the CDR3 is TGTGCCAGCTCACAAACACAGAATCAGCCCCAGCATTTT. The chain carries TRBV18 and TRBJ1-5; D not resolved. In germline, CDR1 is KGHSH, CDR2 LQKENI. V was cut by 4 bases and J by 4 bases, with 8 bases left in between. This CDR3 contains 13 residues.

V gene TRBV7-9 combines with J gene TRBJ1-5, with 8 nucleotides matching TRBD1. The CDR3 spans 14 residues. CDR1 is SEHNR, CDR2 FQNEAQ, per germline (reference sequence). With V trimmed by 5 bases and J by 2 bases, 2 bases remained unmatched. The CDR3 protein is CASSGQGGNQPQHF. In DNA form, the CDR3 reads TGTGCCAGCAGCGGACAGGGCGGCAATCAGCCCCAGCATTTT.

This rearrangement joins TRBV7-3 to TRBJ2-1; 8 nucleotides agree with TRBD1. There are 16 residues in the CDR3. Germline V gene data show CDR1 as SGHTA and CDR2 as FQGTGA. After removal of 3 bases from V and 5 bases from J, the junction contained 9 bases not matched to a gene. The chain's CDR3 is CASSFQGALRDNEQFF. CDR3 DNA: TGTGCCAGCAGCTTTCAGGGGGCCCTACGGGACAATGAGCAGTTCTTC. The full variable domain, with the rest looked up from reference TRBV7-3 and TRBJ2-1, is GAGVSQTPSNKVTEKGKYVELRCDPISGHTALYWYRQSLGQGPEFLIYFQGTGAADDSGLPNDRFFAVRPEGSVSTLKIQRTERGDSAVYLCASSFQGALRDNEQFFGPGTRLTVL.

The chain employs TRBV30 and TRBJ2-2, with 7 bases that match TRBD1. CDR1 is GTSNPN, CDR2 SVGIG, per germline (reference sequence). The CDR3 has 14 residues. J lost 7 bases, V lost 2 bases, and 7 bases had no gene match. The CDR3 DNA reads TGTGCCTGGAGTAAAGACAGGGCGAGCGGGGAGCTGTTTTTT. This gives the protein CAWSKDRASGELFF.

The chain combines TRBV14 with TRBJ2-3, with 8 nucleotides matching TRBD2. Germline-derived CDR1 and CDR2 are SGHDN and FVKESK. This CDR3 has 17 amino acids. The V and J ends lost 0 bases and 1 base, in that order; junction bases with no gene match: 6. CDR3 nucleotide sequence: TGTGCCAGCAGCCAAGATTGGACTAGCCACGGCACAGATACGCAGTATTTT. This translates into CASSQDWTSHGTDTQYF.

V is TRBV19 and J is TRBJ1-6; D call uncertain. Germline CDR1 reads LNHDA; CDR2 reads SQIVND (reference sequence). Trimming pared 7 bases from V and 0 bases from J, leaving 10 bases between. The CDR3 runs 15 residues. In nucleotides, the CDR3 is TGTGCCAGTAAGTGGGAGAGCTCCTATAATTCACCCCTCCACTTT. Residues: CASKWESSYNSPLHF.

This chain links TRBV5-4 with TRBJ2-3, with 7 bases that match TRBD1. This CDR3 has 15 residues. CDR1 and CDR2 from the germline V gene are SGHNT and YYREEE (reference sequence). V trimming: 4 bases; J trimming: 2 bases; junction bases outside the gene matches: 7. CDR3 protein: CASSPRTGNTDTQYF. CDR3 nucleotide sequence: TGTGCCAGCAGCCCCCGGACAGGTAACACAGATACGCAGTATTTT.

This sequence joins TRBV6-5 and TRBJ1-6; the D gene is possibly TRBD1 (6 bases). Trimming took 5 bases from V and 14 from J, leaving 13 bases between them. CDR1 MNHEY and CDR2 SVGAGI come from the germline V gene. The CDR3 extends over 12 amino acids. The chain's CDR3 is CASSRQAATLHF. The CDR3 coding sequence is TGTGCCAGCAGTCGACAGGCAGCGACCCTCCACTTT.

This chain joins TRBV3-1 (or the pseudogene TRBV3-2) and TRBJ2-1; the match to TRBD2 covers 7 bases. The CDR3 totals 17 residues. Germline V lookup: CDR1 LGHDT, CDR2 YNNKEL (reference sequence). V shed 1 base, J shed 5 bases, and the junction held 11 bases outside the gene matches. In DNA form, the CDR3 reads TGTGCCAGCAGCCAAGGCTGGGAGGGGAGATTGGACAATGAGCAGTTCTTC. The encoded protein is CASSQGWEGRLDNEQFF.

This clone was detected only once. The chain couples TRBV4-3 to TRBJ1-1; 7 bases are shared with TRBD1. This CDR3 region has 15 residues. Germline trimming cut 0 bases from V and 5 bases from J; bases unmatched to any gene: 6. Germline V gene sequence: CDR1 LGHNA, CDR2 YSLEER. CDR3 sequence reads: CASSQDTGVETEAFF. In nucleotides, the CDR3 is TGCGCCAGCAGCCAAGATACAGGGGTGGAAACTGAAGCTTTCTTT.

The DNA for the CDR3 is TGTGCCAGCAGGGGACAGGGGGTTTATGGCTACACCTTC. It is translated as CASRGQGVYGYTF. The chain combines TRBV6-5 with TRBJ1-2; TRBD1 agrees at 11 bases. This CDR3 has 13 residues. With V trimmed by 6 bases and J by 5 bases, 2 bases remained unmatched. Germline CDR1 is MNHEY and CDR2 is SVGAGI.

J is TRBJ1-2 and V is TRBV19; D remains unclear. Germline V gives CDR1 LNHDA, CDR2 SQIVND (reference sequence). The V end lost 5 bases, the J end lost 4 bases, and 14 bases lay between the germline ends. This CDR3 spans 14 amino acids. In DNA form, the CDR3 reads TGTGCCAGTAGTGCATTTTTGTCGGGCTATGGCTACACCTTC. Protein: CASSAFLSGYGYTF.

In DNA, the CDR3 is TGTGCCAGCAGCCCACGTCGCGGGGGGGACTACGAGCAGTACTTC. Amino acid sequence: CASSPRRGGDYEQYF. V gene TRBV9 combines with J gene TRBJ2-7; 9 nucleotides agree with TRBD2. Trimming took 4 bases from V and 3 from J; bases not matched to a gene: 8. The CDR3 is made up of 15 amino acids. Germline V gene data show CDR1 as SGDLS and CDR2 as YYNGEE.

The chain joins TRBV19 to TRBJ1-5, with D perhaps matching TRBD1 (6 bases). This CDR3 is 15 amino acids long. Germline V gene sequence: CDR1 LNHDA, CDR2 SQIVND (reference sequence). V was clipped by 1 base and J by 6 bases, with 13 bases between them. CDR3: CASSIGRGGGQPQHF. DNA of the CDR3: TGTGCCAGTAGTATAGGAAGGGGGGGAGGTCAGCCCCAGCATTTT.

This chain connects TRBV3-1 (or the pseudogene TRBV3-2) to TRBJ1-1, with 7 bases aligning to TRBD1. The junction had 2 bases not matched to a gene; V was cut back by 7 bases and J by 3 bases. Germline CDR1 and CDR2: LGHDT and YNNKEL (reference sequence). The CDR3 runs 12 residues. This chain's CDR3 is CASTQGYTEAFF. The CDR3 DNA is TGTGCCAGCACACAGGGGTACACTGAAGCTTTCTTT.

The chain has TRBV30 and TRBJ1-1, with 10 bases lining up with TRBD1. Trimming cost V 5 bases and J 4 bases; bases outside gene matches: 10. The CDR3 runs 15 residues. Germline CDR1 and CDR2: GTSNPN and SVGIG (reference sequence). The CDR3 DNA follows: TGTGCCTGGTCTCCCAAGGGACAGGGGAGCACTGAAGCTTTCTTT. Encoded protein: CAWSPKGQGSTEAFF.